This TCR beta chain was sequenced during a study of T-cell reconstitution after alpha-beta-depleted transplantation in children. General study points: T-cell counts and diversity were attributed mostly to newly produced T cells one year after transplant. Certain patients had high TCRbeta diversity at day 60, and it came from recipient T cells and thymic progenitors that survived. There were reportedly several hundred expanded graft clones from which alpha-beta T cells came about two months after transplant.

On this clonotype itself: Its antigen is not identified.

Trimming cost V 3 bases and J 1 base, with 5 bases left between them. Per the germline V gene, CDR1 is LNHDA and CDR2 is SQIVND (reference sequence). The CDR3 sequence is 13 residues long. Preparation of the TCRbeta library used unique molecular identifiers. TCRdb reprocessed the PCR reads via MiXCR and lists one record per CDR3 protein. The table lists just under 250,000 distinct CDR3 sequences, around 25% of them singletons. This TCR came from a girl under 10 years old with Fanconi anemia, due to receive a stem cell transplant. The sample was PBMCs, taken before TCRalphabeta/CD19-depleted stem cell transplant. The chain joins TRBV19 to TRBJ2-3; D is uncertain. The CDR3 protein is CASSIQGTDTQYF. CDR3 nucleotides: TGTGCCAGTAGTATTCAGGGCACAGATACGCAGTATTTT.